What follows describes a single TCR beta chain. Its antigen remains unknown. The junction does not match germline at one end; this may be a read error. These data are taken from a study of neurological immune-mediated disorders. Study-wide results and limits: It was HTLV-1-associated myelopathy that showed the most TCR clonal expansion, while multiple sclerosis showed the least, falling below healthy controls.

Synthesis of cDNA was accomplished via 5'RACE employing 10-nucleotide random UMIs. TCRdb fed the 5' RACE reads into MiXCR, producing one record per CDR3 protein. In the table there are almost 30,000 distinct CDR3 sequences, 9% to 13% of which are singletons. Healthy controls consisted of blood bank volunteers in Maryland, USA. Sequenced input: PBMCs. The source is a woman between 55 and 75 years old in good health.

CDR3 sequence reads: CASSQGQGTDAFF. DNA for the CDR3: TGTGCCAGCAGCCAGGGACAGGGGACTGACGCTTTCTTT. This chain uses TRBV2 with TRBJ1-1; TRBD1 agrees at 10 bases. The CDR3 sequence is 13 residues long. Germline loops: CDR1 SNHLY, CDR2 FYNNEI.